This T cell receptor (beta chain) was recovered during a study of blood T cell repertoires in COVID-19. Study summary: The United States, Italy and Spain supplied acute and convalescent COVID-19 samples. From T cells, B-cell-depleted T cells, or PBMCs came the material, which was cDNA or gDNA.

Enrollment of patients from Seattle took place during active infection, with longitudinal follow-up. Germline loops: CDR1 MGHRA, CDR2 YSYEKL. The V segment lost 2 bases and the J segment 9 bases; nucleotides outside the gene matches: 5. This CDR3 spans 14 amino acids. Source study methods: The assay estimated nucleated cells by amplifying reference gene primers. Only in-frame clones appear in the TCRdb table, and some are missing; sequencing was by immunoSEQ multiplex PCR. V and J calls and clone size are copied from that table; D and trimming were computed from the DNA. The sample shows a few hundred thousand clones, around 88% of them seen only once.

The rearrangement uses TRBV4-1 and TRBJ2-7; 12 bases agree with TRBD2. What was sequenced was peripheral blood. This receptor was taken from a woman in her thirties with COVID-19, enrolled during active disease. CDR3 coding DNA: TGCGCCAGCAGCCAACTAGCGGGAGGGCCACGGCAGTACGTC. Amino acid sequence: CASSQLAGGPRQYV.